This passage covers 7 T cell receptor beta chains from one sample sequenced in a study of long-term antiretroviral therapy in people with HIV. Runs used v3.0 of the immunoSEQ assay and were done at survey level. The data were produced by immunoSEQ multiplex PCR, yet TCRdb's version contains in-frame clones alone and is incomplete. The sample shows over 25,000 clones, nearly 90% of them seen only once. The sample in question was unsorted PBMCs, obtained 1.1 years after starting antiretroviral therapy. These receptors originate from a man younger than 30 with HIV.

The J gene is TRBJ1-2, the V gene TRBV6-6, with 12 positions matching TRBD1. CDR1 MNHNY and CDR2 SVGAGI come from the germline V gene (reference sequence). This CDR3 is built from 16 residues. J was trimmed by 4 bases and V by 2 bases; bases with no gene match: 5. CDR3 DNA: TGTGCCAGCAGTTACGCACCGGGACAGGGGGCCTATGGCTACACCTTC. It encodes CASSYAPGQGAYGYTF.

CDR3 loop: CASSRTGYNEQFF. In DNA, the CDR3 is TGTGCCAGCTCCAGGACAGGTTACAATGAGCAGTTCTTC. V usage is TRBV6-5 and J usage is TRBJ2-1; TRBD1 matches at 7 bases. Germline V CDR1 and CDR2: MNHEY, SVGAGI. Germline trimming cut 8 bases from V and 4 bases from J; bases unmatched to any gene: 5. CDR3 length: 13 residues.

The rearrangement joins TRBV30 to TRBJ2-2, with D perhaps TRBD2 (5 bases). CDR3 size: 15 residues. V was trimmed by 0 bases and J by 3 bases, leaving 11 bases between them. Germline V lookup: CDR1 GTSNPN, CDR2 SVGIG (reference sequence). In DNA, the CDR3 is TGTGCCTGGAGTGTGAGTAGCGTAGACACCGGGGAGCTGTTTTTT. It specifies CAWSVSSVDTGELFF.

The chain joins TRBV29-1 to TRBJ2-5; the D gene is possibly TRBD1 (8 bases). This CDR3 has 14 amino acids. Trimming pared 6 bases from V and 5 bases from J, leaving 19 bases between. Germline values: CDR1 SQVTM, CDR2 ANQGSEA. The CDR3 protein is CSVIRDRGGETQYF. As DNA, the CDR3 is TGCAGCGTGATTCGAGACAGGGGAGGGGAGACCCAGTACTTC.

This clone has only a few counts. The CDR3 bases are TGTGCCAGCAGCTTAGGGGGAACCGGGGAGCTGTTTTTT. Protein product: CASSLGGTGELFF. J is TRBJ2-2 and V is TRBV7-9; D gene unclear. V lost 1 base and J 5 bases, leaving 5 bases between the germline ends. The CDR3 runs to 13 residues. Germline-derived CDR1 and CDR2 are SEHNR and FQNEAQ (reference sequence).

The rearrangement uses TRBV2 and TRBJ1-5, with D unclear. The CDR3 runs to 14 residues. In germline, CDR1 is SNHLY, CDR2 FYNNEI. V was cut by 4 bases and J by 6 bases, with 13 bases left in between. The CDR3 spells CASSVEGPSQPQHF. In DNA, the CDR3 is TGTGCCAGCAGTGTAGAAGGGCCTAGTCAGCCCCAGCATTTT.

The CDR3 sequence: CATGLGQGYGYTF. CDR3 bases: TGTGCCACTGGCTTGGGACAGGGGTATGGCTACACCTTC. This chain links TRBV15 with TRBJ1-2, with 10 nucleotides matching TRBD1. CDR3 size: 13 residues. Germline CDR1 reads LNHNV; CDR2 reads YYDKDF (reference sequence). Trimming at V came to 9 bases and at J to 5 bases, leaving 6 bases not matched to a gene.